One and the same sample provided the 15 T cell receptor beta chains below, sequenced in a study of blood T cell repertoires in COVID-19. TCRdb keeps only in-frame clones here, not all; method: immunoSEQ multiplex PCR. The sample shows a few hundred thousand clones, around 87% of them seen only once. Sequencing was performed on peripheral blood. These receptor sequences come from a woman in her fifties or sixties who had recovered from COVID-19.

The chain links TRBV19 to TRBJ1-1; 7 nucleotides align to TRBD1. The CDR3 has 14 amino acids. Germline V gene lookup returns CDR1 LNHDA and CDR2 SQIVND (reference sequence). The J segment lost 2 bases and the V segment lost 4 bases, leaving 4 bases of the junction unmatched. CDR3 nucleotides: TGTGCCAGTAGTAAAGGGACAGAAAACACTGAAGCTTTCTTT. This sequence encodes CASSKGTENTEAFF.

This chain uses TRBV19 with TRBJ1-1, with D hard to call. Germline V CDR1 and CDR2: LNHDA, SQIVND (reference sequence). V lost 7 bases, J lost 4 bases, and 16 bases lay in between. There are 14 residues in the CDR3. This CDR3 reads CASMLRNGGTEAFF. CDR3 nucleotides: TGTGCCAGTATGTTGCGTAATGGTGGCACTGAAGCTTTCTTT.

This chain links TRBV5-4 with TRBJ1-4; 9 bases align to TRBD1. The V segment lost 5 bases and the J segment 6 bases; nucleotides outside the gene matches: 5. Germline V gives CDR1 SGHNT, CDR2 YYREEE (reference sequence). CDR3 length: 14 amino acids. CDR3 sequence: CASRLGQGDEKLFF. CDR3 nucleotides: TGTGCCAGCAGACTGGGACAGGGAGATGAAAAACTGTTTTTT.

This clone was recorded a few times. V gene TRBV9 combines with J gene TRBJ1-5, with D perhaps matching TRBD1 (5 bases). Trimming stripped 0 bases from V and 9 bases from J, with 16 bases between. This CDR3 has 15 amino acids. Germline V gives CDR1 SGDLS, CDR2 YYNGEE. In DNA form, the CDR3 reads TGTGCCAGCAGCGTAGATCCGGGCAGGGAGGGGCCCCAGCATTTT. Its protein product is CASSVDPGREGPQHF.

The chain uses TRBV6-2 or TRBV6-3 and TRBJ1-2; 7 bases line up with TRBD1. The CDR3 is 16 residues long. The V segment lost 2 bases and the J segment 0 bases; nucleotides outside the gene matches: 6. Per the germline V gene, CDR1 is MNHEY and CDR2 is SVGEGT. This CDR3 reads CASSYPGQRPNYGYTF. CDR3 DNA sequence: TGTGCCAGCAGTTACCCGGGACAGCGACCTAACTATGGCTACACCTTC.

V gene TRBV7-2 combines with J gene TRBJ2-2; D is unclear. Trimming took 5 bases from V and 3 from J, leaving 13 bases between them. Per germline, CDR1 SGHTA and CDR2 FQGNSA. The CDR3 is 15 amino acids. This CDR3 is CASSQQAGDTGELFF. CDR3 DNA: TGTGCCAGCAGCCAGCAGGCAGGTGACACCGGGGAGCTGTTTTTT.

The V and J genes are TRBV6-4 and TRBJ1-1; D might be TRBD1 (5 bases). V shed 5 bases and J shed 1 base, with 8 bases lying between them. The germline CDR1 and CDR2 sequences are MRHNA and SNTAGT. The CDR3 is 13 residues long. CDR3 sequence: CASSRQPNTEAFF. CDR3 DNA sequence: TGTGCCAGCAGTCGACAGCCGAACACTGAAGCTTTCTTT.

The V and J genes are TRBV6-5 and TRBJ2-7, with 7 bases matching TRBD1. J lost 1 base, V lost 6 bases, and 9 bases had no gene match. The CDR3 runs to 15 residues. Germline V gives CDR1 MNHEY, CDR2 SVGAGI. The CDR3 region has the DNA TGTGCCAGCAGGCGATACAGGGGTGATTCCTACGAGCAGTACTTC. Translating it yields CASRRYRGDSYEQYF.

The genes are TRBV18 and TRBJ1-5; D is possibly TRBD1 (5 bases). The CDR3 runs 14 residues. The V gene lost 3 bases and the J gene lost 4 bases, with 10 bases spanning the gap. Germline V CDR1 and CDR2: KGHSH, LQKENI. DNA for the CDR3: TGTGCCAGCTCACCCCAGGGCTCTAATCAGCCCCAGCATTTT. Its protein is CASSPQGSNQPQHF.

CDR3 amino acids: CASSPRTSGSTDTQYF. The CDR3 bases are TGTGCCAGCAGCCCGAGGACTAGCGGGTCGACAGATACGCAGTATTTT. This chain joins TRBV9 and TRBJ2-3, with 11 bases matching TRBD2. The germline CDR1 and CDR2 sequences are SGDLS and YYNGEE. The CDR3 is made up of 16 amino acids. V shed 4 bases, J shed 3 bases, and the junction held 7 bases outside the gene matches.

The gene calls are TRBV27 and TRBJ1-4, with TRBD1 as a possible D gene (6 bases). Trimming pared 3 bases from V and 8 bases from J, leaving 16 bases between. Germline V gene data show CDR1 as MNHEY and CDR2 as SMNVEV (reference sequence). The CDR3 spans 15 residues. The CDR3 DNA follows: TGTGCCAGCAGTTTCCGGGGGGCCGGGGGCGAAAAACTGTTTTTT. Amino acid sequence: CASSFRGAGGEKLFF.

J is TRBJ1-3 and V is TRBV9, with D possibly matching TRBD1 (6 bases). Trimming shortened V by 5 bases and J by 0 bases, and 9 bases separated the two germline ends. Germline values: CDR1 SGDLS, CDR2 YYNGEE. This CDR3 has 14 amino acids. The CDR3 protein is CASRRGHSGNTIYF. The CDR3, as DNA: TGTGCCAGCAGACGGGGACACTCTGGAAACACCATATATTTT. Supplemented by reference TRBV9 and TRBJ1-3, the full variable domain reads DSGVTQTPKHLITATGQRVTLRCSPRSGDLSVYWYQQSLDQGLQFLIQYYNGEERAKGNILERFSAQQFPDLHSELNLSSLELGDSALYFCASRRGHSGNTIYFGEGSWLTVV.

V is TRBV6-2 or TRBV6-3 and J is TRBJ1-5; 9 bases agree with TRBD1. Germline values: CDR1 MNHEY, CDR2 SVGEGT. Unmatched junction bases numbered 6, after V lost 5 bases and J lost 7 bases. This CDR3 has 14 amino acids. DNA for the CDR3: TGTGCCAGCAGTCTCGGGACAGGGAACCAGCCCCAGCATTTT. This sequence encodes CASSLGTGNQPQHF.

A word on this clone: The final CDR3 position lacks the conserved phenylalanine or tryptophan, pointing to a likely read error. The DNA is omitted, as the CDR3 cannot be located on it reliably, and the CDR3 follows TCRdb's listing. V gene TRBV10-3 combines with J gene TRBJ2-3; the table's D call, TRBD2, has no DNA check behind it. The CDR3 totals 13 residues, both ends included. Germline lookup yields CDR1 ENHRY and CDR2 SYGVKD. The CDR3 protein is CAISAAGLAGFQV.

The chain links TRBV11-3 to TRBJ1-4; the match to TRBD1 covers 11 bases. The germline V gene has CDR1 SGHNT and CDR2 YENEEA. The CDR3 is 15 amino acids. V was clipped by 6 bases and J by 3 bases; unmatched bases: 3. The CDR3 region is CASRSGQGANEKLFF. The CDR3, as DNA: TGTGCCAGCAGATCGGGACAGGGGGCTAATGAAAAACTGTTTTTT.